The 9 T cell receptor beta chains reported below all come from one sample, sequenced in a study of shared T cell receptors in the human thymus. Assay used: immunoSEQ multiplex PCR; TCRdb lists only in-frame clones, some missing. The table records 500,000 to 850,000 clones, more than 70% of them present only once. Another study also made use of these data, one on human thymus T cells.

The specimen was thymocytes. The receptors derive from a boy under two years old with a congenital heart defect.

The V and J genes are TRBV7-2 and TRBJ1-2; weak D call: TRBD1 (5 bases). Trimming stripped 4 bases from V and 6 bases from J, with 12 bases between. CDR1 and CDR2 (germline): SGHTA, FQGNSA. The CDR3 runs to 13 residues. The CDR3 DNA reads as TGTGCCAGCAGCTCGACAGTTACTAATGGCTACACCTTC. It specifies CASSSTVTNGYTF.

The chain links TRBV28 to TRBJ2-7; 9 bases are a match to TRBD1. V gave up 3 bases and J gave up 1 base; unmatched junction bases: 13. The CDR3 loop spans 18 amino acids. Germline-derived CDR1 and CDR2 are MDHEN and SYDVKM. CDR3 in DNA: TGTGCCAGCAGTTTTTTAGAGGGACAGGGAAAGTCTTCCTACGAGCAGTACTTC. Its protein product is CASSFLEGQGKSSYEQYF.

This chain joins TRBV6-5 and TRBJ2-3; TRBD1 matches at 9 bases. The CDR3 loop spans 13 amino acids. Germline V gene lookup returns CDR1 MNHEY and CDR2 SVGAGI. V lost 5 bases, J lost 5 bases, and 2 bases stayed unmatched. CDR3 sequence: CASSRDREDTQYF. CDR3 nucleotides: TGTGCCAGCAGTCGGGACAGGGAAGATACGCAGTATTTT.

The rearrangement joins TRBV28 to TRBJ1-5; 8 nucleotides line up with TRBD1. CDR1 and CDR2 from the germline V gene are MDHEN and SYDVKM. With V trimmed by 6 bases and J by 3 bases, 7 bases remained unmatched. The CDR3 is 15 residues long. The CDR3, as DNA: TGTGCCAGCAGACTCGGGACAGGCGACAATCAGCCCCAGCATTTT. Protein product: CASRLGTGDNQPQHF.

The chain joins TRBV28 to TRBJ2-1, with D maybe TRBD2 (7 bases). CDR3 length: 16 amino acids. Germline CDR1 MDHEN, CDR2 SYDVKM. V gave up 2 bases and J gave up 7 bases, with 18 bases separating them. The CDR3: CASSLKGGPASNEQFF. In DNA, the CDR3 is TGTGCCAGCAGTTTAAAGGGGGGGCCCGCTTCAAATGAGCAGTTCTTC.

V is TRBV28 and J is TRBJ2-1; 12 nucleotides match TRBD2. The CDR3 consists of 17 residues. The germline CDR1 and CDR2 sequences are MDHEN and SYDVKM. Trimming at V came to 2 bases and at J to 7 bases, leaving 9 bases not matched to a gene. This chain's CDR3 is CASSLPKTSGRGNEQFF. As DNA, the CDR3 is TGTGCCAGCAGTTTACCTAAGACTAGCGGGAGAGGTAATGAGCAGTTCTTC.

The chain is built from TRBV10-3 and TRBJ2-1; 10 bases agree with TRBD2. J lost 9 bases, V lost 0 bases, and 8 bases had no gene match. This CDR3 is built from 16 residues. Germline V CDR1 and CDR2: ENHRY, SYGVKD. CDR3 loop: CAISESGSGGPGEQFF. The CDR3 coding sequence is TGTGCCATCAGTGAGTCCGGTAGCGGGGGGCCGGGTGAGCAGTTCTTC.

The rearrangement links TRBV11-2 to TRBJ2-5; 8 bases are a match to TRBD2. The CDR3 is 16 residues long. CDR1 and CDR2 from the germline V gene are SGHAT and FQNNGV. The ends lost 1 base at V and 5 bases at J; junction bases unmatched: 9. CDR3 in amino acids: CASSLATGGPSETQYF. The DNA of the CDR3 is TGTGCCAGCAGCTTAGCAACGGGAGGGCCTTCTGAGACCCAGTACTTC.

This chain uses TRBV4-3 with TRBJ2-1; 14 bases map to TRBD2. The CDR3 contains 19 residues. The J segment lost 6 bases and the V segment lost 2 bases, leaving 12 bases of the junction unmatched. Germline CDR1 LGHNA, CDR2 YSLEER. The CDR3 protein is CASSQRGTSGSDRPNEQFF. CDR3 coding DNA: TGCGCCAGCAGCCAACGAGGGACTAGCGGGAGCGATAGACCCAATGAGCAGTTCTTC.